The rows below give T cell receptor beta chains drawn from one sample of a study of CD8 T cells in ankylosing spondylitis. TCRdb reanalysed the 5' RACE reads using MiXCR and keeps one entry per CDR3 protein. Here the sample spans 100,000 to 150,000 distinct CDR3 sequences, about 15% being singletons. The sequenced sample consisted of blood, either unsorted or a sorted T cell fraction (not recorded which). These receptors were collected from a male donor with ankylosing spondylitis. The CDR3 runs from the conserved cysteine through the conserved F or W. The D gene is left open where the match is weak. Rows give clone size only sometimes, using once, few, many, or a class for an expanded clone.

j_gene,abundance,v_gene,d_gene,CDR3nt,CDR3aa
TRBJ1-5,few,TRBV27,-,TGTGCCAGCAGTTCCGCGGGGAATAGCAATCAGCCCCAGCATTTT,CASSSAGNSNQPQHF
TRBJ1-1,-,TRBV5-6,-,TGTGCCAGCAGCCTGGGTTGGGGCACTGAAGCTTTCTTT,CASSLGWGTEAFF
TRBJ2-1,many,TRBV29-1,TRBD1,TGCAGCGTCTGGACAGGGGAACTGCGCAGCGATGAGCAGTTCTTC,CSVWTGELRSDEQFF
TRBJ1-1,-,TRBV6-5,-,TGTGCCAGCAGTTCAACAGGCACTGAAGCTTTCTTT,CASSSTGTEAFF
TRBJ2-7,-,TRBV10-1,TRBD2,TGCGCCAGCAGTGACCTACTACTAGCGGGAGGCCACGAGCAGTACTTC,CASSDLLLAGGHEQYF
TRBJ2-1,few,TRBV27,TRBD2,TGTGCCAGCAACCTAGCGGGAATGTCCTACAATGAGCAGTTCTTC,CASNLAGMSYNEQFF
TRBJ2-2,-,TRBV7-9,TRBD1,TGTGCCAGCAGAATCGGACAGGACGGCGGGGAGCTGTTTTTT,CASRIGQDGGELFF
TRBJ2-7,-,TRBV15,-,TGTGCCACCAGCAGAGATCAGGGCTCCCCGTATTACGAGCAGTACTTC,CATSRDQGSPYYEQYF
TRBJ2-5,-,TRBV7-9,TRBD1,TGTGCCAGCAGCTTCGGACAGGGGTTGCGAGAGACCCAGTACTTC,CASSFGQGLRETQYF
TRBJ2-5,many,TRBV12-3/TRBV12-4,-,TGTGCCAGCAGTTCAAGGGTAATACAAGAGACCCAGTACTTC,CASSSRVIQETQYF
TRBJ2-7,-,TRBV2,-,TGTGCCTCGAGGGGCCCAAGCTCCTACGAGCAGTACTTC,CASRGPSSYEQYF
TRBJ2-1,few,TRBV10-2,-,TGCGCCAGCAACCACCGGGACCCCTGGTACAATGAGCAGTTCTTC,CASNHRDPWYNEQFF
TRBJ1-6,-,TRBV11-1,-,TGTGCCAGCAGCCCCACCGACAGGCTCGTACCTCGTTATAATTCACCCCTCCACTTT,CASSPTDRLVPRYNSPLHF
TRBJ1-1,-,TRBV7-6,TRBD1,TGTGCCAGCAGCTTAGTAGCCCGGGCACAGGGGGCCCCGAACACTGAAGCTTTCTTT,CASSLVARAQGAPNTEAFF
TRBJ2-1,many,TRBV7-8,TRBD2,TGTGCCAGCAGCGAAACGGGGGGAGACAATGAGCAGTTCTTC,CASSETGGDNEQFF
TRBJ1-5,-,TRBV28,-,TGTGCCAGCAGTTTAATCTGGGGTCCCCAGCCCCAGCATTTT,CASSLIWGPQPQHF
TRBJ2-6,-,TRBV7-3,-,TGTGCCAGCAGCTTGCTTGGGCCTTTATCAAGCTCTGGGGCCAACGTCCTGACTTTC,CASSLLGPLSSSGANVLTF
TRBJ2-7,few,TRBV6-6,-,TGTACCAGCGGGTCCTACGAGCAGTACTTC,CTSGSYEQYF
TRBJ2-1,few,TRBV5-1,-,TGCGCCAGCAGCTTGGCTGGCGGACGGAATGAGCAGTTCTTC,CASSLAGGRNEQFF
TRBJ1-1,-,TRBV24-1,-,TGTGCCACCCTTACAGGGACAAACACTGAAGCTTTCTTT,CATLTGTNTEAFF